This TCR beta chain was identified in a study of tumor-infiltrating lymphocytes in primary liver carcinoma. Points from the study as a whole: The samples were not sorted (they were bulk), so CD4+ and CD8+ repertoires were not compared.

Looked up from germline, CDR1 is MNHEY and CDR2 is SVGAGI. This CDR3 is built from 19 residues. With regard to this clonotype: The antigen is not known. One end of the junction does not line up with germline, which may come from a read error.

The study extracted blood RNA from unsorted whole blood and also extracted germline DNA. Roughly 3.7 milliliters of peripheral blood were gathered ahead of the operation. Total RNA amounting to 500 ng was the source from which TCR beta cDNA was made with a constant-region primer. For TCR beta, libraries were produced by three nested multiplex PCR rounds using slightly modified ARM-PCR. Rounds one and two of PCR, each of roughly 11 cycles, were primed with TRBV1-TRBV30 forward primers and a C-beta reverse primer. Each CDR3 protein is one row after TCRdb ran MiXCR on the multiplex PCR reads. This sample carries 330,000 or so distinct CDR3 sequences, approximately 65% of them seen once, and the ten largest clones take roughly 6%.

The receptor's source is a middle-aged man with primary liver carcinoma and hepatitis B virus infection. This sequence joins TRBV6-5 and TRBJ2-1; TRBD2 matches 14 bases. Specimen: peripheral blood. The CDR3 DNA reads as TGTGCCAGCAGTTACTCTCCGACTAGCGGGAGGGTCTACTACAAAGAGCAGTTCTTC. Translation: CASSYSPTSGRVYYKEQFF.